The T cell receptor beta chain described here comes from a study of blood T cells in healthy people across ages. Regarding the study as a whole: The study could not conclusively compare naive and antigen-experienced cells, given its unsorted PBMCs. Naive T cell percentage showed a strong correlation with the diversity of TCR beta. Diversity figures derived from one million T cells were judged to underestimate the true value.

The second PCR ran roughly 6 to 11 cycles with a sample-barcoded 5' primer and J-beta primers. TCRdb re-called the 5' RACE reads with MiXCR, one entry per CDR3 protein. The sample lists 450,000 to 700,000 distinct CDR3 sequences, roughly 28% occurring once. There are 13 residues in the CDR3. CDR1 and CDR2 from the germline V gene are DFQATT and SNEGSKA (reference sequence). With 1 base removed from V and 1 base from J, the gap between germline ends came to 7 bases. This clonotype was counted a few times. Its antigen is unknown. Sequenced input: blood. The TCR comes from a woman in her 70s in good health. V gene TRBV20-1 combines with J gene TRBJ1-1; no clear D gene. CDR3 sequence reads: CSARGETNTEAFF. CDR3 DNA: TGCAGTGCTAGAGGAGAGACGAACACTGAAGCTTTCTTT.